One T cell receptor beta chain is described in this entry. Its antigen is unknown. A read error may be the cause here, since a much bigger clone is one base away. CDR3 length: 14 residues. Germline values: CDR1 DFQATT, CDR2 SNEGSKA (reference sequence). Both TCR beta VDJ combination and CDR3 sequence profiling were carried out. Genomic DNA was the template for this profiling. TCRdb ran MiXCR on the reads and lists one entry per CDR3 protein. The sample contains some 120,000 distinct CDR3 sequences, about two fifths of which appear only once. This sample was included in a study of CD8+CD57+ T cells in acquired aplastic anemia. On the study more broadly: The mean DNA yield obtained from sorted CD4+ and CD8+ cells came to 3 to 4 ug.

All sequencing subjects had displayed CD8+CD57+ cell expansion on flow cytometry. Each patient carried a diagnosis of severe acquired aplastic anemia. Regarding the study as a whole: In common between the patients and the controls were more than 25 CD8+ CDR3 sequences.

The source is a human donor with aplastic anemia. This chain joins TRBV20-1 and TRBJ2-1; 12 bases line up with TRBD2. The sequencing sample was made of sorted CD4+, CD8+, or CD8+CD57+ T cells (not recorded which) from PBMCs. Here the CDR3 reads CGALLAGGHNEQFF. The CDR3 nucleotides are TGCGGTGCCCTTCTAGCGGGGGGGCACAATGAGCAGTTCTTC.